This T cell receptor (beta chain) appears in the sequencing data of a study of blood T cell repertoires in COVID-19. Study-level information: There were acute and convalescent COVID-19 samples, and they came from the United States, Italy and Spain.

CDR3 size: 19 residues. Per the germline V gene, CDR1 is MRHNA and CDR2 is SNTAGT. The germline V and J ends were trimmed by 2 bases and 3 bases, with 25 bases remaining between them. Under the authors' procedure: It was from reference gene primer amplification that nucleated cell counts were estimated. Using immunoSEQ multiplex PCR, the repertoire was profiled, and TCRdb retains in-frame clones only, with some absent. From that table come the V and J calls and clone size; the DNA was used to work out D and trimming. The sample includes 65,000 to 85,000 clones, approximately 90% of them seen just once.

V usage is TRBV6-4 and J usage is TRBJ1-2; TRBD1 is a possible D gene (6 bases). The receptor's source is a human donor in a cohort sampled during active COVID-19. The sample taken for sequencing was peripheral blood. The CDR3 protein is CASSDPPDRWATVDYGYTF. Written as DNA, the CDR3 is TGTGCCAGCAGTGACCCCCCGGACAGATGGGCGACAGTTGACTATGGCTACACCTTC.